This T cell receptor (beta chain) was profiled in a study of beta chain features in type 1 diabetes. CD4+ cells of the naive, central memory, regulatory and stem cell-like memory types were sorted via CD45RO/CCR7/CD25/CD127/CD95/CD27. In germline, CDR1 is SGDLS, CDR2 YYNGEE. The CDR3 sequence is 14 residues long. Trimming took off 0 bases at V and 4 bases at J, with 8 bases between the two ends. Comments on this clone: Antigen specificity is unknown. The sample contains more than one DNA sequence encoding this CDR3.

Study-level points and caveats: Fewer junction insertions and more nucleotide deletions appeared in type 1 diabetes patients. In every one of the four CD4+ subsets, TCRB CDR3s were moderately but significantly shorter in Type 1 diabetes patients.

The whole isolated RNA underwent reverse transcription, so sequencing captured expressed TCRB transcripts. Clones were sequenced by immunoSEQ multiplex PCR, and TCRdb holds only the in-frame ones, with some missing. The sample includes about 360,000 clones, about 12% of them seen just once. This clonotype was obtained from a woman aged 18-35 years with type 1 diabetes. The chain uses TRBV9 and TRBJ1-5; tentatively, D is TRBD1 (6 bases). Source material: naive CD4+ T cells from blood. As DNA, the CDR3 is TGTGCCAGCAGCGTAGAAGGGGGAAATCAGCCCCAGCATTTT. Protein: CASSVEGGNQPQHF.